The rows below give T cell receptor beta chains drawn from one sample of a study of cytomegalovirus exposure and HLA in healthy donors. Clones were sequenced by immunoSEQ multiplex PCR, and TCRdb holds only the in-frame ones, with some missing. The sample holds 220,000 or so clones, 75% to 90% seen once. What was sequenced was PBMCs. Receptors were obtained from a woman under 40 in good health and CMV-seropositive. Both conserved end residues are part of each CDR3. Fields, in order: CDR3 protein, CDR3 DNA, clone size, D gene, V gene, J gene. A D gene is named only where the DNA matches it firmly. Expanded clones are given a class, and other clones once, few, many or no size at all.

CDR3 protein: CASSRGLAGGYNEQFF
CDR3 DNA: TGTGCCAGCAGCCGCGGACTAGCGGGGGGGTACAATGAGCAGTTCTTC
clone size: .
D gene: TRBD2
V gene: TRBV7-3
J gene: TRBJ2-1

CDR3 protein: CASSLMGGARTEAFF
CDR3 DNA: TGTGCCAGCAGTTTAATGGGGGGCGCCCGCACTGAAGCTTTCTTT
clone size: .
D gene: .
V gene: TRBV27
J gene: TRBJ1-1

CDR3 protein: CASSVPPGRGGNEQFF
CDR3 DNA: TGTGCCAGCAGCGTTCCCCCGGGCAGGGGGGGCAATGAGCAGTTCTTC
clone size: .
D gene: .
V gene: TRBV9
J gene: TRBJ2-1

CDR3 protein: CAKGVDDSSYNEQFF
CDR3 DNA: TGTGCCAAGGGGGTTGATGACAGCTCCTACAATGAGCAGTTCTTC
clone size: .
D gene: .
V gene: TRBV7-2
J gene: TRBJ2-1

CDR3 protein: CATSRVLGAGYNEQFF
CDR3 DNA: TGTGCCACCAGCAGAGTATTAGGAGCGGGGTACAATGAGCAGTTCTTC
clone size: once
D gene: TRBD2
V gene: TRBV15
J gene: TRBJ2-1

CDR3 protein: CASSGGYGYTF
CDR3 DNA: TGTGCCAGCAGTGGGGGCTATGGCTACACCTTC
clone size: .
D gene: .
V gene: TRBV6-1
J gene: TRBJ1-2

CDR3 protein: CASSHIHAGTQPQHF
CDR3 DNA: TGCGCCAGCAGTCACATCCATGCGGGCACTCAGCCCCAGCATTTT
clone size: .
D gene: .
V gene: TRBV23-1
J gene: TRBJ1-5

CDR3 protein: CASSLPDSSDSYEQYF
CDR3 DNA: TGTGCCAGCAGCTTGCCAGACAGTTCCGACTCCTACGAGCAGTACTTC
clone size: .
D gene: .
V gene: TRBV5-6
J gene: TRBJ2-7

CDR3 protein: CASGRGGRYNEQFF
CDR3 DNA: TGTGCCAGCGGCCGCGGTGGACGATACAATGAGCAGTTCTTC
clone size: .
D gene: .
V gene: TRBV6-1
J gene: TRBJ2-1

CDR3 protein: CASSPAGVNEKLFF
CDR3 DNA: TGCGCCAGCAGCCCGGCCGGGGTCAATGAAAAACTGTTTTTT
clone size: .
D gene: .
V gene: TRBV5-1
J gene: TRBJ1-4

CDR3 protein: CAISELGSGGNEQFF
CDR3 DNA: TGTGCCATCAGTGAGTTAGGTAGCGGCGGCAATGAGCAGTTCTTC
clone size: .
D gene: .
V gene: TRBV10-3
J gene: TRBJ2-1

CDR3 protein: CASSKTLPGLAGVYEQYF
CDR3 DNA: TGTGCCAGCAGCAAAACACTACCGGGACTAGCGGGGGTCTACGAGCAGTACTTC
clone size: .
D gene: TRBD2
V gene: TRBV11-2
J gene: TRBJ2-7

CDR3 protein: CASSYSRGWVRGYTF
CDR3 DNA: TGTGCCAGCAGTTACTCGCGGGGCTGGGTGCGTGGCTACACCTTC
clone size: .
D gene: .
V gene: TRBV6-5
J gene: TRBJ1-2

CDR3 protein: CASSLAGGGYNEQFF
CDR3 DNA: TGCGCCAGCAGCTTGGCCGGAGGTGGTTACAATGAGCAGTTCTTC
clone size: .
D gene: .
V gene: TRBV5-1
J gene: TRBJ2-1

CDR3 protein: CASSQTLTGISYEQYF
CDR3 DNA: TGTGCCAGCAGCCAGACACTGACAGGGATCTCCTACGAGCAGTACTTC
clone size: .
D gene: TRBD1
V gene: TRBV27
J gene: TRBJ2-7

CDR3 protein: CASSTRDRGERYF
CDR3 DNA: TGTGCCAGTAGTACCCGAGACAGGGGTGAGAGGTACTTC
clone size: .
D gene: TRBD1
V gene: TRBV19
J gene: TRBJ2-7

CDR3 protein: CASAPGLSYGYTF
CDR3 DNA: TGTGCCAGCGCCCCAGGATTGAGTTATGGCTACACCTTC
clone size: few
D gene: .
V gene: TRBV28
J gene: TRBJ1-2

CDR3 protein: CASSYGGTGDFGYTF
CDR3 DNA: TGTGCCAGCAGTTATGGGGGGACAGGGGATTTTGGCTACACCTTC
clone size: .
D gene: TRBD1
V gene: TRBV6-5
J gene: TRBJ1-2

CDR3 protein: CASRLADSTDTQYF
CDR3 DNA: TGTGCCAGTCGACTAGCGGATAGCACAGATACGCAGTATTTT
clone size: .
D gene: TRBD2
V gene: TRBV6-5
J gene: TRBJ2-3

CDR3 protein: CASSLGLGESSNEQYF
CDR3 DNA: TGTGCCAGCAGCTTAGGGTTGGGGGAGTCGAGCAACGAGCAGTACTTC
clone size: once
D gene: .
V gene: TRBV11-2
J gene: TRBJ2-7

CDR3 protein: CASSEARLVEAFF
CDR3 DNA: TGTGCCAGCAGTGAAGCCCGACTGGTTGAAGCTTTCTTT
clone size: .
D gene: .
V gene: TRBV2
J gene: TRBJ1-1

CDR3 protein: CASSLGQVYGYTF
CDR3 DNA: TGCGCCAGCAGCTTGGGGCAGGTCTATGGCTACACCTTC
clone size: few
D gene: .
V gene: TRBV5-1
J gene: TRBJ1-2

CDR3 protein: CSVEGSLNTEAFF
CDR3 DNA: TGCAGCGTTGAGGGCTCATTGAACACTGAAGCTTTCTTT
clone size: .
D gene: .
V gene: TRBV29-1
J gene: TRBJ1-1

CDR3 protein: CASSLALSGNTIYF
CDR3 DNA: TGTGCCAGCAGCTTGGCTCTCTCTGGAAACACCATATATTTT
clone size: .
D gene: .
V gene: TRBV5-6
J gene: TRBJ1-3

CDR3 protein: CASSRDLLGAGELFF
CDR3 DNA: TGCGCCAGCAGCCGGGACCTCCTTGGGGCCGGGGAGCTGTTTTTT
clone size: once
D gene: .
V gene: TRBV5-1
J gene: TRBJ2-2

CDR3 protein: CASSSPGHLPETQYF
CDR3 DNA: TGCGCCAGCAGCTCCCCGGGACACCTACCAGAGACCCAGTACTTC
clone size: .
D gene: .
V gene: TRBV5-1
J gene: TRBJ2-5

CDR3 protein: CASSEQGHQPQHF
CDR3 DNA: TGTGCCAGCAGTGAACAGGGGCATCAGCCCCAGCATTTT
clone size: .
D gene: TRBD1
V gene: TRBV6-5
J gene: TRBJ1-5

CDR3 protein: CASSSFVGSPEAFF
CDR3 DNA: TGTGCCAGCAGTTCTTTCGTGGGTTCCCCTGAAGCTTTCTTT
clone size: .
D gene: .
V gene: TRBV28
J gene: TRBJ1-1

CDR3 protein: CASTSRREGPSNQPQHF
CDR3 DNA: TGTGCCAGCACCTCCCGTAGGGAGGGCCCAAGCAATCAGCCCCAGCATTTT
clone size: once
D gene: .
V gene: TRBV28
J gene: TRBJ1-5

CDR3 protein: CASSLGLAGVSYEQYF
CDR3 DNA: TGTGCCAGCAGCCTAGGACTAGCGGGAGTCTCCTACGAGCAGTACTTC
clone size: .
D gene: TRBD2
V gene: TRBV9
J gene: TRBJ2-7

CDR3 protein: CASSLLPVNRNEQYF
CDR3 DNA: TGTGCCAGCAGCTTATTACCCGTGAACCGAAACGAGCAGTACTTC
clone size: .
D gene: .
V gene: TRBV5-6
J gene: TRBJ2-7

CDR3 protein: CASSPPGTRPAYEQYF
CDR3 DNA: TGTGCCAGCAGCCCCCCCGGGACTAGACCTGCCTACGAGCAGTACTTC
clone size: .
D gene: TRBD2
V gene: TRBV4-2
J gene: TRBJ2-7

CDR3 protein: CASSPGTGGANYGYTF
CDR3 DNA: TGTGCCAGCTCTCCAGGGACAGGGGGAGCGAACTATGGCTACACCTTC
clone size: .
D gene: TRBD1
V gene: TRBV18
J gene: TRBJ1-2

CDR3 protein: CAWREGGSTDTQYF
CDR3 DNA: TGTGCCTGGAGGGAGGGAGGGAGCACAGATACGCAGTATTTT
clone size: .
D gene: TRBD2
V gene: TRBV30
J gene: TRBJ2-3

CDR3 protein: CASNGGSRGYEQFF
CDR3 DNA: TGTGCCAGCAACGGGGGAAGTCGTGGTTATGAGCAGTTCTTC
clone size: .
D gene: .
V gene: TRBV28
J gene: TRBJ2-1

CDR3 protein: CASSERQGLGTEAFF
CDR3 DNA: TGTGCCAGCAGTGAAAGACAGGGATTGGGGACTGAAGCTTTCTTT
clone size: .
D gene: TRBD1
V gene: TRBV2
J gene: TRBJ1-1

CDR3 protein: CAWSSGTVNTEAFF
CDR3 DNA: TGTGCCTGGAGTTCTGGGACGGTGAACACTGAAGCTTTCTTT
clone size: .
D gene: .
V gene: TRBV30
J gene: TRBJ1-1

CDR3 protein: CASSYSSASPYEQYF
CDR3 DNA: TGTGCCAGCAGTTACTCGTCCGCGAGCCCCTACGAGCAGTACTTC
clone size: .
D gene: .
V gene: TRBV6-5
J gene: TRBJ2-7

CDR3 protein: CASSLPRRSGDIGEQFF
CDR3 DNA: TGTGCCAGCAGCCTACCTCGGAGGTCGGGGGATATCGGTGAGCAGTTCTTC
clone size: .
D gene: .
V gene: TRBV11-2
J gene: TRBJ2-1

CDR3 protein: CAWGLAGDEQFF
CDR3 DNA: TGTGCCTGGGGTCTAGCGGGGGATGAGCAGTTCTTC
clone size: .
D gene: TRBD2
V gene: TRBV30
J gene: TRBJ2-1

CDR3 protein: CAWSGDMNTEAFF
CDR3 DNA: TGTGCCTGGAGCGGGGACATGAACACTGAAGCTTTCTTT
clone size: .
D gene: .
V gene: TRBV30
J gene: TRBJ1-1

CDR3 protein: CASSPQGGLGTEAFF
CDR3 DNA: TGTGCCAGCAGCCCACAGGGAGGTTTGGGTACTGAAGCTTTCTTT
clone size: .
D gene: .
V gene: TRBV7-9
J gene: TRBJ1-1

CDR3 protein: CASSYTGQPQHF
CDR3 DNA: TGTGCCAGCAGTTATACCGGGCAGCCCCAGCATTTT
clone size: .
D gene: .
V gene: TRBV27
J gene: TRBJ1-5

CDR3 protein: CAWSRGADGYTF
CDR3 DNA: TGTGCCTGGAGTAGAGGGGCCGATGGCTACACCTTC
clone size: .
D gene: .
V gene: TRBV30
J gene: TRBJ1-2

CDR3 protein: CASSPRPFGTSGGSTDTQYF
CDR3 DNA: TGTGCCAGCTCCCCGCGCCCCTTCGGGACTAGCGGGGGTAGCACAGATACGCAGTATTTT
clone size: .
D gene: TRBD2
V gene: TRBV18
J gene: TRBJ2-3